A single sample is the source of the 29 T cell receptor beta chains below, sequenced in a study of blood T cell repertoires in COVID-19 (dated by TCRdb to 2019 to 2021). The library relied on the immunoSEQ multiplex PCR assay. Sourced from immuneACCESS, this table was stored by TCRdb with only in-frame sequences that have V and J called. A share of the clones is absent; for the studies checked, an unresolved V gene accounts for under half, and the remainder has no known explanation. The sample table shows roughly 190,000 clones, and about 85% are seen once. Together, the top ten hold about 14% of the sample. The sequencing input was peripheral blood. These receptors were collected from a woman in her 70s with COVID-19, enrolled during active disease.

V and J are TRBV7-8 and TRBJ2-7; possible D gene TRBD1, 6 bases. The CDR3 totals 16 residues. The ends were cut back, 5 bases at V and 6 bases at J, with 23 bases in the middle. In germline, CDR1 is SGHVS, CDR2 FQNEAQ. CDR3 protein: CASSPPPQGILSEQYF. The CDR3 DNA is TGTGCCAGCAGCCCCCCCCCACAGGGAATTCTCTCCGAGCAGTACTTC.

This clone appeared once. This chain links TRBV5-1 with TRBJ1-2; TRBD1 might be the D (6 bases). The V and J ends lost 0 bases and 4 bases respectively, with 10 bases between them. The CDR3 covers 14 residues. Per the germline V gene, CDR1 is SGHRS and CDR2 is YFSETQ. The CDR3 bases are TGCGCCAGCAGCTTGGAAACAGGGCTCTATGGCTACACCTTC. Translated, it gives CASSLETGLYGYTF. Full variable domain (rest looked up from reference TRBV5-1 and TRBJ1-2): KAGVTQTPRYLIKTRGQQVTLSCSPISGHRSVSWYQQTPGQGLQFLFEYFSETQRNKGNFPGRFSGRQFSNSRSEMNVSTLELGDSALYLCASSLETGLYGYTFGSGTRLTVV.

The V and J genes are TRBV2 and TRBJ2-5, with TRBD1 matching over 12 bases. This CDR3 has 15 residues. CDR1 SNHLY and CDR2 FYNNEI come from the germline V gene. The J segment lost 3 bases and the V segment lost 6 bases, leaving 5 bases of the junction unmatched. As DNA, the CDR3 is TGTGCCAGCAGCCGGGACAGGGGGCGTGAAGAGACCCAGTACTTC. Translation: CASSRDRGREETQYF. The full variable domain, rest sourced from reference TRBV2 and TRBJ2-5, is EPEVTQTPSHQVTQMGQEVILRCVPISNHLYFYWYRQILGQKVEFLVSFYNNEISEKSEIFDDQFSVERPDGSNFTLKIRSTKLEDSAMYFCASSRDRGREETQYFGPGTRLLVL.

The V gene is TRBV6-5, the J gene TRBJ2-7; D is ambiguous. The CDR3 loop spans 14 amino acids. The V end lost 10 bases, the J end lost 1 base, and 17 bases lay between the germline ends. Germline assignment: CDR1 MNHEY and CDR2 SVGAGI. CDR3 sequence (DNA): TGTGCCACAGGCTCCCAAGCAGGTTCCTACGAGCAGTACTTC. Amino acids: CATGSQAGSYEQYF.

V and J are TRBV13 and TRBJ2-2; D uncertain. This CDR3 is 15 amino acids long. Trimming shortened V by 0 bases and J by 2 bases, and 7 bases separated the two germline ends. In germline, CDR1 is PRHDT, CDR2 FYEKMQ (reference sequence). The CDR3 DNA follows: TGTGCCAGCAGCTTAGGCCGACTTAACACCGGGGAGCTGTTTTTT. Encoded protein: CASSLGRLNTGELFF.

The V gene is TRBV24-1, the J gene TRBJ1-1; 8 bases map to TRBD1. CDR3 length equals 13 residues. The germline V gene encodes CDR1 KGHDR and CDR2 SFDVKD. V gave up 0 bases and J gave up 11 bases; unmatched junction bases: 4. CDR3 coding DNA: TGTGCCACCAGTGATTTGCAGGACAGGGAGGCTTTCTTT. Amino acid sequence: CATSDLQDREAFF.

This clone has more than one count but fewer than ten. The V and J genes are TRBV2 and TRBJ1-1; D remains unclear. The CDR3 runs 15 residues. Trimming left V 6 bases short and J 1 base short, with 15 bases between. CDR1 is SNHLY, CDR2 FYNNEI, per germline. The CDR3 DNA follows: TGTGCCAGCAGCGGGCGGGGAGATAGGAACACTGAAGCTTTCTTT. It translates to CASSGRGDRNTEAFF.

The chain is built from TRBV7-2 and TRBJ2-3; TRBD1 is a possible D gene (6 bases). CDR3 length: 16 amino acids. Germline lookup yields CDR1 SGHTA and CDR2 FQGNSA. V was clipped by 3 bases and J by 2 bases, with 15 bases between them. CDR3 DNA: TGTGCCAGCAGCTTCCCAAAGACAGGTTACACAGATACGCAGTATTTT. Translating gives CASSFPKTGYTDTQYF.

V gene TRBV10-2 combines with J gene TRBJ1-5; 9 bases are a match to TRBD1. The junction had 1 base not matched to a gene; V was cut back by 6 bases and J by 4 bases. The germline CDR1 and CDR2 sequences are WSHSY and SAAADI. The CDR3 runs to 13 residues. The CDR3 nucleotides read TGCGCCAGCAGCGGACAGGGGAATCAGCCCCAGCATTTT. It yields the protein CASSGQGNQPQHF.

The rearrangement links TRBV18 to TRBJ1-4; D gene ambiguous. Germline V CDR1 and CDR2: KGHSH, LQKENI. V lost 4 bases and J lost 10, with 25 bases in between. CDR3 length: 17 residues. Written as DNA, the CDR3 is TGTGCCAGCTCACTAGCACTTACCGGATCCGGGGAGGGAAAACTGTTTTTT. Translated, it gives CASSLALTGSGEGKLFF.

The genes are TRBV6-5 and TRBJ2-1, with D perhaps matching TRBD2 (5 bases). Germline CDR1 MNHEY, CDR2 SVGAGI. V was shortened by 11 bases and J by 2 bases, with 16 bases between the two germline ends. The CDR3 is made up of 14 amino acids. The CDR3 DNA follows: TGTGCCTCCAAACCGGGATTCGCCTACAATGAGCAGTTCTTC. It specifies CASKPGFAYNEQFF.

In DNA form, the CDR3 reads TGTGCCTGGAGTGTAAACGCGCACGAGCAGTACGTC. Translation gives CAWSVNAHEQYV. J is TRBJ2-7 and V is TRBV30, with D unclear. The CDR3 totals 12 residues. Trimming took 0 bases from V and 5 from J, leaving 8 bases between them. Germline V gives CDR1 GTSNPN, CDR2 SVGIG (reference sequence).

In regard to this clone: The sample holds other DNA sequences that translate to the same CDR3. J is TRBJ2-1 and V is TRBV5-6; no definite D call. The CDR3 spans 13 residues. From germline, CDR1 is SGHDT and CDR2 YYEEEE. The ends were cut back, 0 bases at V and 4 bases at J, with 5 bases in the middle. The CDR3 bases are TGTGCCAGCAGCTTGGGCGGTTACAATGAGCAGTTCTTC. Amino acids: CASSLGGYNEQFF. The full variable domain, in which reference TRBV5-6 and TRBJ2-1 provide the parts outside the CDR3, is DAGVTQSPTHLIKTRGQQVTLRCSPKSGHDTVSWYQQALGQGPQFIFQYYEEEERQRGNFPDRFSGHQFPNYSSELNVNALLLGDSALYLCASSLGGYNEQFFGPGTRLTVL.

This chain uses TRBV7-2 with TRBJ2-1; the D gene is possibly TRBD1 (6 bases). Germline CDR1 reads SGHTA; CDR2 reads FQGNSA. V lost 3 bases and J 10 bases, leaving 10 bases between the germline ends. The CDR3 is 12 amino acids. The CDR3 region has the DNA TGTGCCAGCAGCTTCCAACAGGGCGAGCAGTTCTTC. It yields the protein CASSFQQGEQFF.

This clone showed up just a few times. The chain carries TRBV9 and TRBJ1-6; the D gene is possibly TRBD1 (6 bases). This CDR3 comprises 18 residues. CDR1 and CDR2 from the germline V gene are SGDLS and YYNGEE. V lost 0 bases and J 9 bases, leaving 22 bases between the germline ends. The CDR3 sequence is CASSVDPLTGSLSSPLHF. CDR3 DNA: TGTGCCAGCAGCGTAGACCCTCTGACAGGCTCTCTCAGTTCACCCCTCCACTTT.

For the CDR3, the DNA is TGTGCCAGCAGCTTAGTCGGACAGTTGAACACTGAAGCTTTCTTT. Its translation: CASSLVGQLNTEAFF. This chain joins TRBV7-2 and TRBJ1-1, with D possibly being TRBD1 (6 bases). Trimming removed 1 base at V and 0 bases at J, with 9 bases between. The CDR3 is 15 residues long. The germline gives CDR1 SGHTA, CDR2 FQGNSA.

The sample holds one count of this clone. The V call is TRBV28, the J call TRBJ2-3; the D gene is possibly TRBD2 (7 bases). Germline CDR1 is MDHEN and CDR2 is SYDVKM. The V end was cut by 8 bases, the J end by 5 bases, with 20 bases between. The CDR3 loop spans 15 amino acids. CDR3: CASRRGGGRVDTQYF. In DNA form, the CDR3 reads TGTGCCAGCCGTCGCGGCGGGGGCAGGGTAGATACGCAGTATTTT.

The chain links TRBV5-6 to TRBJ1-1; possibly TRBD1 for D (5 bases). V dropped 6 bases and J dropped 1 base, with 13 bases sitting between them. The germline V gene has CDR1 SGHDT and CDR2 YYEEEE. The length of the CDR3 is 14 residues. CDR3 in DNA: TGTGCCAGCACTAACCGGAGGGGGAACACTGAAGCTTTCTTT. Encoded protein: CASTNRRGNTEAFF.

V is TRBV6-5 and J is TRBJ1-2; 7 nucleotides agree with TRBD1. J gave up 1 base and V 6 bases, and 8 bases lay outside the gene matches. Germline V gives CDR1 MNHEY, CDR2 SVGAGI. CDR3 length equals 15 residues. The CDR3 DNA sequence: TGTGCCAGCAGCTCCTACGGGACAGTTAACTATGGCTACACCTTC. Translation gives CASSSYGTVNYGYTF.

The chain uses TRBV11-2 and TRBJ1-2, with no clear D. Germline CDR1 and CDR2: SGHAT and FQNNGV. The CDR3 totals 13 residues. V lost 7 bases and J 2 bases, leaving 11 bases between the germline ends. This CDR3 is CASTASRNYGYTF. The DNA of the CDR3 is TGTGCCAGCACCGCCTCCAGAAACTATGGCTACACCTTC.

The V gene is TRBV5-1, the J gene TRBJ1-1; 7 bases agree with TRBD1. V lost 3 bases, J lost 0 bases, and 5 bases stayed unmatched. The CDR3 contains 15 residues. Germline CDR1 reads SGHRS; CDR2 reads YFSETQ. CDR3 residues: CASSWEQGMNTEAFF. In nucleotides, the CDR3 is TGCGCCAGCAGCTGGGAACAGGGGATGAACACTGAAGCTTTCTTT. Based on the CDR3 plus reference TRBV5-1 and TRBJ1-1, the full variable domain is KAGVTQTPRYLIKTRGQQVTLSCSPISGHRSVSWYQQTPGQGLQFLFEYFSETQRNKGNFPGRFSGRQFSNSRSEMNVSTLELGDSALYLCASSWEQGMNTEAFFGQGTRLTVV.

The rearrangement uses TRBV5-4 and TRBJ2-2; 9 bases align to TRBD1. The CDR3 runs 13 residues. Germline CDR1 SGHNT, CDR2 YYREEE (reference sequence). The J segment lost 3 bases and the V segment lost 9 bases, leaving 3 bases of the junction unmatched. The chain's CDR3 is CAIQGAYTGELFF. CDR3 DNA: TGTGCCATACAGGGGGCTTACACCGGGGAGCTGTTTTTT.

This chain uses TRBV30 with TRBJ2-3; 8 nucleotides line up with TRBD2. The germline CDR1 and CDR2 sequences are GTSNPN and SVGIG (reference sequence). The CDR3 runs to 16 residues. J was trimmed by 2 bases and V by 4 bases; bases with no gene match: 11. For the CDR3, the DNA is TGTGCCTGGACTGTAGGGGGACTAGTAGACACAGATACGCAGTATTTT. Translating gives CAWTVGGLVDTDTQYF.

This clone appeared a single time. J is TRBJ1-5 and V is TRBV12-3 or TRBV12-4; 7 bases map to TRBD1. V gave up 8 bases and J gave up 3 bases; unmatched junction bases: 4. CDR3 length: 13 amino acids. The CDR3 sequence: CASQGTVNQPQHF. DNA of the CDR3: TGTGCCAGCCAGGGGACAGTCAATCAGCCCCAGCATTTT.

The rearrangement uses TRBV19 and TRBJ1-1; the match to TRBD1 covers 7 bases. This CDR3 region has 13 residues. V lost 5 bases, J lost 5 bases, and 5 bases stayed unmatched. Per the germline V gene, CDR1 is LNHDA and CDR2 is SQIVND (reference sequence). CDR3 nucleotides: TGTGCCAGTAGTCTGGGACAGCCGACTGAAGCTTTCTTT. Translation: CASSLGQPTEAFF.

The chain has TRBV2 and TRBJ1-2; maybe TRBD1 (6 bases). The CDR3 totals 15 residues. V gave up 5 bases and J gave up 2 bases, with 15 bases separating them. The germline V gene encodes CDR1 SNHLY and CDR2 FYNNEI. CDR3 bases: TGTGCCAGCAGTACCAACAGGGTGATGAACTATGGCTACACCTTC. Translation gives CASSTNRVMNYGYTF.

The chain has TRBV19 and TRBJ1-1; tentatively, D is TRBD1 (6 bases). The CDR3 totals 14 residues. Germline values: CDR1 LNHDA, CDR2 SQIVND (reference sequence). The V end was cut by 4 bases, the J end by 4 bases, with 13 bases between. The CDR3 loop reads CASSRVQGGTEAFF. In DNA, the CDR3 is TGTGCCAGTAGTAGAGTACAGGGCGGCACTGAAGCTTTCTTT.

This chain links TRBV12-3 or TRBV12-4 with TRBJ1-2, with TRBD1 identical over 10 bases. The CDR3 is 13 residues long. J lost 8 bases, V lost 5 bases, and 5 bases had no gene match. The CDR3, as DNA: TGTGCCAGCAGTCCGACAGGGGGCCCAGGCTACACCTTC. Translating gives CASSPTGGPGYTF.

This chain connects TRBV9 to TRBJ2-3, with unresolved D. Germline CDR1 and CDR2: SGDLS and YYNGEE. V was pared by 6 bases and J by 5 bases, with 7 bases between. The CDR3 spans 11 residues. The CDR3 DNA reads TGTGCCAGCAAACGCGTAGATACGCAGTATTTT. Translation: CASKRVDTQYF.